This record looks at one T cell receptor beta chain sequence and its context. This sample is part of a study of T-cell memory formation after mild COVID-19. Germline V gene sequence: CDR1 LNHDA, CDR2 SQIVND (reference sequence). Trimming stripped 11 bases from V and 5 bases from J, with 11 bases between. This CDR3 spans 11 amino acids. TCRdb re-called the 5' RACE reads through MiXCR, storing one row per CDR3 protein. The profile shows 350,000 or so distinct CDR3 sequences, around 13% of them singletons. This chain connects TRBV19 to TRBJ2-3, with D hard to call. The receptor's source is a man between 18 and 35 years old who had mild COVID-19 (a few samples of this study predate the infection). Cell type and time point are not known. Sample: PBMCs or a T cell subset sorted from them (not recorded which). CDR3 bases: TGTGCCGGAGCCTCAGGAGATACGCAGTATTTT. Translated: CAGASGDTQYF.